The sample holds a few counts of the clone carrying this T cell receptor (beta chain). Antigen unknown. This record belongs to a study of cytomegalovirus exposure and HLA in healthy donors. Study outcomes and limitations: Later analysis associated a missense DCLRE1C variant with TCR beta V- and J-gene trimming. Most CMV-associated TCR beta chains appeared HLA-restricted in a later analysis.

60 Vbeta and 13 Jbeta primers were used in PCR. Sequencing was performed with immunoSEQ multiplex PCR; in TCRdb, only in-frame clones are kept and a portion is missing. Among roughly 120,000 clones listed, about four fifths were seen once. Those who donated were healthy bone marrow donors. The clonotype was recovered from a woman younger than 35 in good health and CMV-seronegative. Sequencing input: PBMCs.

CDR3 in DNA: TGCGCCAGTGAAGGCGGGGGGGCGAACAATGAGCAGTTCTTC. Its protein is CASEGGGANNEQFF. This rearrangement joins TRBV5-1 to TRBJ2-1; 9 bases line up with TRBD2. The CDR3 is made up of 14 amino acids. V lost 8 bases, J lost 5 bases, and 8 bases stayed unmatched. Germline V gives CDR1 SGHRS, CDR2 YFSETQ.